This T cell receptor beta chain was documented in a study of T-cell reconstitution after alpha-beta-depleted transplantation in children. Study outcomes and limitations: Several hundred expanded graft clones reportedly were the source of alpha-beta T cells about two months after transplant. After transplant, high TCRbeta diversity at day 60 in some patients arose from surviving recipient T cells and thymic progenitors. T-cell counts and diversity were attributed mostly to newly produced T cells one year after transplant.

The CDR3 extends over 16 amino acids. The V gene end was trimmed by 6 bases and the J gene end by 2 bases; junction bases not matched to a gene: 9. Germline values: CDR1 ENHRY, CDR2 SYGVKD. For this clonotype: The antigen remains unidentified.

Unique molecular identifiers were incorporated during preparation of the TCRbeta library. TCRdb reprocessed the PCR reads via MiXCR and lists one record per CDR3 protein. The sample lists approximately 800,000 distinct CDR3 sequences; less than 20% were seen once. Here the sequenced sample was PBMCs, mostly from graft donor cells, taken 360 days after TCRalphabeta/CD19-depleted stem cell transplant. The TCR was taken from a male patient between 5 and 17 years old who had a stem cell transplant for acute lymphoblastic leukemia, so the T cells may come from the graft donor. The chain is built from TRBV10-3 and TRBJ2-7; TRBD2 matches 11 bases. The CDR3 DNA sequence: TGTGCCATCAGAGCCATCCAGACTAGCGGGGCCTACGAGCAGTACTTC. It encodes CAIRAIQTSGAYEQYF.